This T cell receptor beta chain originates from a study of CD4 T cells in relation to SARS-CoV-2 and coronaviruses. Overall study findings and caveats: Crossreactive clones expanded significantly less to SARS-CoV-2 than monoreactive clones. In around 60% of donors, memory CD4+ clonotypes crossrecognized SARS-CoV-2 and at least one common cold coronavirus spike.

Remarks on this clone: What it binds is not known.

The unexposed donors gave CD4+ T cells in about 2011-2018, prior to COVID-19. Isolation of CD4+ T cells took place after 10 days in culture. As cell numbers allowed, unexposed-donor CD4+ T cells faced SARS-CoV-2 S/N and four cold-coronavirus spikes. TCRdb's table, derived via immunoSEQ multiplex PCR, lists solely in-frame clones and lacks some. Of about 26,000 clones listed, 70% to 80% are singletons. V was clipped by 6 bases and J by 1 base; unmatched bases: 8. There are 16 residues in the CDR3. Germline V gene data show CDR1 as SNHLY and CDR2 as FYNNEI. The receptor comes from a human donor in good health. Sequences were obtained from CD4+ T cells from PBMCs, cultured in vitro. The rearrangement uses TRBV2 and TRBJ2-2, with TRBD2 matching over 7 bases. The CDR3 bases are TGTGCCAGCAGGAGCGGGGCAGGCCAGAACACCGGGGAGCTGTTTTTT. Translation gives CASRSGAGQNTGELFF.